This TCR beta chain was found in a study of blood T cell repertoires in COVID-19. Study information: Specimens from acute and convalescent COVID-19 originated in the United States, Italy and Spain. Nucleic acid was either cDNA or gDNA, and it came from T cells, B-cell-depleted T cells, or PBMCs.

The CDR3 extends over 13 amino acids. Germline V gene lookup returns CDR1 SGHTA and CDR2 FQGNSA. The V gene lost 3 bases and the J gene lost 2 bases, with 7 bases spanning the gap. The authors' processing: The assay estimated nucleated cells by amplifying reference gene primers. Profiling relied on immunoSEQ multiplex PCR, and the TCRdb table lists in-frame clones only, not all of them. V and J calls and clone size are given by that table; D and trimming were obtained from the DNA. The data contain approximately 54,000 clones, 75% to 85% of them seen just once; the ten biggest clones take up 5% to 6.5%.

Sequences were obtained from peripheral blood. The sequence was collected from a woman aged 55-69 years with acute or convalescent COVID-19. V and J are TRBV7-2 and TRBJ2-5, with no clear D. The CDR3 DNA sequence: TGTGCCAGCAGCTTTGGTCAGCAAGAGACCCAGTACTTC. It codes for CASSFGQQETQYF.